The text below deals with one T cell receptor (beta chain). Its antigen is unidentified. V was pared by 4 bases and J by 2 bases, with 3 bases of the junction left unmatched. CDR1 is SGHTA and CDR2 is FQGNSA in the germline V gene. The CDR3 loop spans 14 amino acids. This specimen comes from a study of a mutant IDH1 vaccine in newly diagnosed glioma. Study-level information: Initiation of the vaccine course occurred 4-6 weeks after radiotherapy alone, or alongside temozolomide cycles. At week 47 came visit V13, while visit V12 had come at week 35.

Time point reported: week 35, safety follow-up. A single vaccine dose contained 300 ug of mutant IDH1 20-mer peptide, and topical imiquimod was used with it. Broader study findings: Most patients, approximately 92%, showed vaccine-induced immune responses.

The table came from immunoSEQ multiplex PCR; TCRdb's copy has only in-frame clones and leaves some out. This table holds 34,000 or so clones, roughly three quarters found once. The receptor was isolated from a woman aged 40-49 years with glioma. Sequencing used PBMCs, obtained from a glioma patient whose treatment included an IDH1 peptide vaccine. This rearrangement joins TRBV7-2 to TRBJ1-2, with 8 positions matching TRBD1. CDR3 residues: CASSYRTGNYGYTF. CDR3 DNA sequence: TGTGCCAGCAGCTACCGGACAGGGAACTATGGCTACACCTTC. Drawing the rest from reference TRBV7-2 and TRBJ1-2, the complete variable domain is GAGVSQSPSNKVTEKGKDVELRCDPISGHTALYWYRQSLGQGLEFLIYFQGNSAPDKSGLPSDRFSAERTGGSVSTLTIQRTQQEDSAVYLCASSYRTGNYGYTFGSGTRLTVV.